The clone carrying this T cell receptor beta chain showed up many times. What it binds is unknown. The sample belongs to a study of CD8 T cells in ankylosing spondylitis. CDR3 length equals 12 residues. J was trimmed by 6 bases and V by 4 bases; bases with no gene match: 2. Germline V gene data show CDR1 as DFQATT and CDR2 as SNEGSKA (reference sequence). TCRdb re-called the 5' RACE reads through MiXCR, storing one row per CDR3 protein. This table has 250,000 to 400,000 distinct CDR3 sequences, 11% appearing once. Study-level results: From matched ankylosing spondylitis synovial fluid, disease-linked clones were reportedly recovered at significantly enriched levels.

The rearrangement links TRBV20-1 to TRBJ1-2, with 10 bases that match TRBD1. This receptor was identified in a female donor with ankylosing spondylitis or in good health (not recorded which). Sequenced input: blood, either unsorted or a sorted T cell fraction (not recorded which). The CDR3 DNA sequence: TGCAGTGCTACAGGGACAGGGGATGGCTACACCTTC. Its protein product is CSATGTGDGYTF.